These 10 T cell receptor beta chains were all obtained from the same sample, sequenced in a study of identical twins (dated by TCRdb to 2015 to 2016). Library method: 5' RACE. Sequencing instrument: Illumina HiSeq 2000. TCRdb reprocessed the public reads (quality trimming at Q25 with fastp, clone calling with MiXCR) and kept in-frame beta chains. Every CDR3 protein is listed once, alongside the most common genes and DNA of its rows. This sample lists roughly 570,000 distinct CDR3 sequences; over 8.5% were detected once. The ten largest clonotypes hold roughly 3% of the sample. Separately, the same data were catalogued under a study of yellow fever vaccine responses in identical twins.

The specimen was PBMCs. Every receptor here comes from a woman younger than 35 in good health.

This clonotype was seen a few times. The V call is TRBV18, the J call TRBJ2-1, with TRBD2 matching over 12 bases. V lost 8 bases, J lost 2 bases, and 4 bases stayed unmatched. Germline loops: CDR1 KGHSH, CDR2 LQKENI. This CDR3 comprises 15 residues. CDR3 in DNA: TGTGCCAGCCAGGCTAGCGGGGGGGCCTACAATGAGCAGTTCTTC. This sequence encodes CASQASGGAYNEQFF.

This clonotype was recorded a few times. CDR3: CASSQENRGNNSPLHF. DNA for the CDR3: TGCGCCAGCAGCCAAGAGAACAGGGGCAATAATTCACCCCTCCACTTT. The chain is built from TRBV4-1 and TRBJ1-6, with 7 bases lining up with TRBD1. V shed 0 bases, J shed 5 bases, and the junction held 4 bases outside the gene matches. Germline loops: CDR1 MGHRA, CDR2 YSYEKL. This CDR3 is 16 amino acids long.

The V and J genes are TRBV7-9 and TRBJ1-4, with 8 bases aligning to TRBD1. CDR3 length: 13 amino acids. Looked up from germline, CDR1 is SEHNR and CDR2 is FQNEAQ (reference sequence). V trimming: 3 bases; J trimming: 8 bases; junction bases outside the gene matches: 2. CDR3 in amino acids: CASSLAGGEKLFF. In DNA, the CDR3 is TGTGCCAGCAGCTTGGCAGGGGGCGAAAAACTGTTTTTT.

This clonotype has just a few counts. The rearrangement joins TRBV11-2 to TRBJ2-1; D is unresolved. V lost 1 base and J lost 5, with 9 bases in between. The CDR3 runs to 14 residues. In germline, CDR1 is SGHAT, CDR2 FQNNGV. CDR3 sequence reads: CASSLAGVNNEQFF. The CDR3, as DNA: TGTGCCAGCAGCTTAGCGGGCGTCAACAATGAGCAGTTCTTC.

The sample holds a few counts of this clonotype. V usage is TRBV19 and J usage is TRBJ2-7; weak D call: TRBD2 (6 bases). This CDR3 region has 15 residues. Germline loops: CDR1 LNHDA, CDR2 SQIVND (reference sequence). Trimming left V 2 bases short and J 1 base short, with 12 bases between. The CDR3 loop reads CASSILVGGSYEQYF. The CDR3 DNA reads as TGTGCCAGTAGTATACTCGTCGGGGGATCCTACGAGCAGTACTTC.

This sequence joins TRBV5-8 and TRBJ2-3; D possibly corresponds to TRBD1 (6 bases). Germline CDR1 SGHTS, CDR2 YDEGEE. V was shortened by 7 bases and J by 6 bases, with 15 bases between the two germline ends. The CDR3 is 13 residues long. The CDR3 loop is CASGRGQPDTQYF. CDR3 sequence (DNA): TGTGCCAGCGGCCGGGGACAACCCGATACGCAGTATTTT.

This clonotype has just a few counts. This chain connects TRBV5-1 to TRBJ2-5, with D possibly being TRBD1 or TRBD2 (5 bases each). The V and J ends lost 6 bases and 1 base respectively, with 25 bases between them. Germline V gives CDR1 SGHRS, CDR2 YFSETQ. This CDR3 has 18 amino acids. In DNA form, the CDR3 reads TGCGCCAGCACGAATGAAACCGGGACGTCCTCTGCCCAAGAGACCCAGTACTTC. Translated: CASTNETGTSSAQETQYF.

The chain joins TRBV6-2 or TRBV6-3 to TRBJ2-7; D unclear. Germline V gene lookup returns CDR1 MNHEY and CDR2 SVGEGT. Trimming shortened V by 11 bases and J by 2 bases, and 13 bases separated the two germline ends. The CDR3 contains 12 residues. The CDR3 sequence: CAFVGGTYEQYF. Written as DNA, the CDR3 is TGTGCCTTTGTCGGTGGTACCTACGAGCAGTACTTC.

The table lists this clonotype with a few counts. This rearrangement joins TRBV7-9 to TRBJ2-1; 13 bases map to TRBD2. The CDR3 is 17 amino acids. CDR1 and CDR2 from the germline V gene are SEHNR and FQNEAQ (reference sequence). V lost 1 base, J lost 8 bases, and 8 bases stayed unmatched. CDR3 DNA sequence: TGTGCCAGCAGCTTAGTACCATCACTAGCGGGGGGGCATGAGCAGTTCTTC. Its translation: CASSLVPSLAGGHEQFF.

The chain has TRBV24-1 and TRBJ2-5; D gene ambiguous. Germline values: CDR1 KGHDR, CDR2 SFDVKD. Trimming removed 4 bases at V and 3 bases at J, with 14 bases between. The CDR3 has 15 amino acids. The CDR3 sequence: CATSDGSAIKETQYF. The CDR3 DNA sequence: TGTGCCACCAGTGACGGCAGCGCGATAAAAGAGACCCAGTACTTC.